Below, 8 T cell receptor beta chains from the same sample are listed, as sequenced in a study of technical replicates of blood from a handful of donors. Some clones are missing from TCRdb's copy, which holds only in-frame ones; the method was immunoSEQ multiplex PCR. The table lists more than 90,000 clones, 95% of them singletons. Material: T cells isolated from PBMCs. These receptors came from a human donor in good health.

V and J are TRBV28 and TRBJ1-5; D is undetermined. Per the germline V gene, CDR1 is MDHEN and CDR2 is SYDVKM. The CDR3 length is 15 residues. V lost 3 bases and J 5 bases, leaving 14 bases between the germline ends. CDR3 coding DNA: TGTGCCAGCAGTTTCGGTGTGAGGAGGGATCAGCCCCAGCATTTT. Residues: CASSFGVRRDQPQHF.

The J gene is TRBJ1-2, the V gene TRBV6-1; D gene uncertain. V dropped 6 bases and J dropped 5 bases, with 16 bases sitting between them. This CDR3 spans 14 amino acids. Germline CDR1 reads MNHNS; CDR2 reads SASEGT. CDR3 bases: TGTGCCAGCAGCAATGCGGGCGGGGTTTATGGCTACACCTTC. This gives the protein CASSNAGGVYGYTF.

The chain joins TRBV6-6 to TRBJ2-1, with D tentatively TRBD2 (5 bases). This CDR3 comprises 12 residues. The V gene lost 8 bases and the J gene lost 4 bases, with 9 bases spanning the gap. Germline CDR1 is MNHNY and CDR2 is SVGAGI (reference sequence). This chain's CDR3 is CASGSHYNEQFF. DNA for the CDR3: TGTGCCAGCGGGAGTCATTACAATGAGCAGTTCTTC.

This clone has just one count. V and J are TRBV13 and TRBJ1-1; the D is unclear. CDR1 PRHDT and CDR2 FYEKMQ come from the germline V gene (reference sequence). V lost 5 bases to trimming and J lost 0 bases, with 16 bases between them. The CDR3 is made up of 16 amino acids. CDR3 sequence: CASSDPGNGMNTEAFF. The CDR3 region has the DNA TGTGCCAGCAGCGATCCGGGAAACGGCATGAACACTGAAGCTTTCTTT.

The chain is built from TRBV19 and TRBJ1-1, with D unresolved. The germline V gene encodes CDR1 LNHDA and CDR2 SQIVND (reference sequence). The CDR3 loop spans 13 amino acids. Trimming cost V 4 bases and J 1 base, with 7 bases left between them. CDR3 sequence reads: CASSTTRNTEAFF. The CDR3 nucleotides are TGTGCCAGTAGTACAACTCGGAACACTGAAGCTTTCTTT.

The rearrangement joins TRBV4-1 to TRBJ2-1, with TRBD2 matching 13 bases. Losses at the gene ends were 0 bases for V and 6 bases for J; bases not matched to a gene: 2. Germline CDR1 MGHRA, CDR2 YSYEKL. The CDR3 has 16 amino acids. CDR3 DNA: TGCGCCAGCAGCCAAGAGAGACTAGCGGGAGGCAATGAGCAGTTCTTC. This codes for CASSQERLAGGNEQFF.

The CDR3 nucleotides are TGTGCCATCAGTGAGTCAACTAGCGGACTCAATGAGCAGTTCTTC. Residues: CAISESTSGLNEQFF. The V and J genes are TRBV10-3 and TRBJ2-1; 8 bases align to TRBD2. The CDR3 spans 15 residues. Germline V gene lookup returns CDR1 ENHRY and CDR2 SYGVKD. V gave up 0 bases and J gave up 6 bases; unmatched junction bases: 4.

A single count supports this clone. The rearrangement uses TRBV7-2 and TRBJ2-7; no firm D call. V dropped 2 bases and J dropped 4 bases, with 6 bases sitting between them. Looked up from germline, CDR1 is SGHTA and CDR2 is FQGNSA. The CDR3 runs 12 residues. The CDR3 DNA reads TGTGCCAGCAGCTTACCGACATACGAGCAGTACTTC. Translating gives CASSLPTYEQYF.